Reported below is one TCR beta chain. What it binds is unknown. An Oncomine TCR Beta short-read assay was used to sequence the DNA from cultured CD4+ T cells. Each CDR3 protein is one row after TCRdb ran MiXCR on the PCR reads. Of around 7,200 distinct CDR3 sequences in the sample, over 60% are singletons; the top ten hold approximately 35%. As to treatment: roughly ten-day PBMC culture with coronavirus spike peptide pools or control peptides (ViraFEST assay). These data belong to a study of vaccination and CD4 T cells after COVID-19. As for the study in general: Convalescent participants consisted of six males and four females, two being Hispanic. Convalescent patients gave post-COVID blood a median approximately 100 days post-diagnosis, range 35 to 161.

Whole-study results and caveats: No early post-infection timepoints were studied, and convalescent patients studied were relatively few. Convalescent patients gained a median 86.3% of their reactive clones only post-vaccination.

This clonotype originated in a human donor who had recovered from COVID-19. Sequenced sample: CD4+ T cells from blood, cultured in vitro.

In DNA form, the CDR3 reads TGTGCCAGCAGTTTGACAGGGTCGTTTAGCGAGCAGTACTTC. Translation gives CASSLTGSFSEQYF. The gene calls are TRBV28 and TRBJ2-7, with 7 bases aligning to TRBD1. Germline CDR1 reads MDHEN; CDR2 reads SYDVKM. The CDR3 runs to 14 residues. Trimming at V came to 3 bases and at J to 6 bases, leaving 8 bases not matched to a gene.